What follows are 13 T cell receptor beta chains derived from one specimen sequenced in a study of early T cells in non-severe SARS-CoV-2 infection. TCRdb reprocessed the 5' RACE reads with MiXCR, giving one entry per CDR3 protein. Of about 60,000 distinct CDR3 sequences in the sample, approximately 12% were seen once. Source material: whole blood. The receptors here all came from an adult who was a healthcare worker with PCR-confirmed SARS-CoV-2 infection or an uninfected control (not recorded which).

This clonotype appeared a few times. The V and J genes are TRBV20-1 and TRBJ2-3; 8 nucleotides match TRBD2. CDR3 length: 17 amino acids. With 5 bases clipped from V and 3 bases from J, the junction kept 16 bases outside the gene matches. Germline CDR1 is DFQATT and CDR2 is SNEGSKA (reference sequence). CDR3 DNA: TGCAGTGCTGCCGTAAGGGTGCGGGGGGACCCGACAGATACGCAGTATTTT. Its protein is CSAAVRVRGDPTDTQYF.

This clonotype was detected ten times or more. The chain carries TRBV5-1 and TRBJ2-1; 10 bases agree with TRBD1. CDR1 is SGHRS and CDR2 is YFSETQ in the germline V gene. V gave up 3 bases and J gave up 4 bases; unmatched junction bases: 7. The CDR3 is 16 amino acids. The CDR3 coding sequence is TGCGCCAGCAGCTCGACCGACAGGGGGCGATACAATGAGCAGTTCTTC. Its translation: CASSSTDRGRYNEQFF.

In this sample, this clonotype turned up a few times. This chain uses TRBV12-3 or TRBV12-4 with TRBJ2-1; D is ambiguous. V shed 2 bases and J shed 0 bases, with 20 bases lying between them. There are 19 residues in the CDR3. This CDR3 is CASSLLFGSRMSSYNEQFF. CDR3 coding DNA: TGTGCCAGCAGTTTACTTTTCGGTAGCCGTATGAGCTCCTACAATGAGCAGTTCTTC.

The V gene is TRBV11-1, the J gene TRBJ2-6, with D unresolved. Germline V lookup: CDR1 SGHAT, CDR2 FQDESV (reference sequence). The CDR3 sequence is 15 residues long. Between the trimmed V and J ends, which lost 3 bases and 1 base, there was a span of 7 bases. Written as DNA, the CDR3 is TGTGCCAGCAGCTTCCGTGTTTCTGGGGCCAACGTCCTGACTTTC. Translating it yields CASSFRVSGANVLTF.

In this sample, this clonotype turned up a few times. The V call is TRBV27, the J call TRBJ2-2; D is undetermined. The CDR3 extends over 15 amino acids. Germline V gene lookup returns CDR1 MNHEY and CDR2 SMNVEV (reference sequence). Trimming pared 3 bases from V and 0 bases from J, leaving 8 bases between. CDR3 sequence reads: CASSLIYPNTGELFF. CDR3 bases: TGTGCCAGCAGTTTGATCTACCCGAACACCGGGGAGCTGTTTTTT.

This clonotype was seen a few times. The V call is TRBV6-5, the J call TRBJ1-1; 10 nucleotides agree with TRBD1. Germline loops: CDR1 MNHEY, CDR2 SVGAGI. V was pared by 2 bases and J by 3 bases, with 3 bases of the junction left unmatched. The CDR3 is 15 residues long. The CDR3 spells CASSYRTGGYTEAFF. CDR3 DNA sequence: TGTGCCAGCAGTTACCGGACAGGGGGGTACACTGAAGCTTTCTTT.

For this clonotype: This may be a read error: a much more frequent sequence differs by one nucleotide. CDR3 bases: TGTGTCAGCAGCCTGGAGCAAGAGACCCAGTACTTC. It translates to CVSSLEQETQYF. V gene TRBV11-2 combines with J gene TRBJ2-5; D not certain. Germline V gene lookup returns CDR1 SGHAT and CDR2 FQNNGV. There are 12 residues in the CDR3.

The chain uses TRBV11-3 and TRBJ2-5; the D gene could be TRBD1 or TRBD2 (5 bases each). The CDR3 is 16 amino acids. Trimming pared 4 bases from V and 4 bases from J, leaving 19 bases between. The V gene's germline CDR1 is SGHNT and CDR2 YENEEA. The DNA of the CDR3 is TGTGCCAGCAGCTACATCCGGGACGCAGCCAGAGAGACCCAGTACTTC. As protein: CASSYIRDAARETQYF.

In this sample, this clonotype turned up many times. The chain has TRBV7-9 and TRBJ1-3; D gene uncertain. The CDR3 sequence is 12 residues long. CDR1 and CDR2 from the germline V gene are SEHNR and FQNEAQ (reference sequence). V lost 5 bases to trimming and J lost 4 bases, with 6 bases between them. The CDR3, as DNA: TGTGCCAGCAGCCTCGCCGGAAACACCATATATTTT. It codes for CASSLAGNTIYF.

This clonotype turned up a few times. V usage is TRBV27 and J usage is TRBJ2-7; 10 bases fit TRBD2. The CDR3 extends over 13 amino acids. Germline loops: CDR1 MNHEY, CDR2 SMNVEV (reference sequence). The ends lost 10 bases at V and 2 bases at J; junction bases unmatched: 5. CDR3 bases: TGTGCCACCCGACTAGCGGGCGCCTACGAGCAGTACTTC. Its protein is CATRLAGAYEQYF.

This clonotype came up many times. This chain joins TRBV5-1 and TRBJ2-3; D is unresolved. This CDR3 contains 12 residues. V was cut by 0 bases and J by 6 bases, with 5 bases left in between. Germline loops: CDR1 SGHRS, CDR2 YFSETQ. CDR3 protein: CASSLVGDTQYF. Here the CDR3 DNA reads TGCGCCAGCAGCTTGGTTGGCGATACGCAGTATTTT.

This clonotype has a handful of counts. The chain couples TRBV6-4 to TRBJ2-7, with D perhaps matching TRBD1 (6 bases). There are 15 residues in the CDR3. V lost 2 bases and J 0 bases, leaving 11 bases between the germline ends. Germline CDR1 MRHNA, CDR2 SNTAGT. CDR3 nucleotide sequence: TGTGCCAGCAGTGACATTACAGGGCCCTCCTACGAGCAGTACTTC. Amino acid sequence: CASSDITGPSYEQYF.

Ten or more counts support this clonotype. The chain combines TRBV24-1 with TRBJ1-5, with TRBD1 as a possible D gene (6 bases). Trimming took 3 bases from V and 7 from J, leaving 18 bases between them. The CDR3 length is 16 residues. From germline, CDR1 is KGHDR and CDR2 SFDVKD. CDR3: CATSDPRQAPGQPQHF. The CDR3, as DNA: TGTGCCACCAGTGATCCCCGACAGGCGCCAGGGCAGCCCCAGCATTTT.